The clone carrying this T cell receptor (beta chain) was seen ten or more times. This sample was included in a study of T cells after yellow fever vaccination. Overall study: The SMART-Seq v4 Ultra Low Input method served to prepare the low-cell-number fractions.

5'RACE template switching produced TCR cDNA carrying a universal primer site and UMIs. In TCRdb, the 5' RACE reads were re-called with MiXCR into one record per CDR3 protein. The sample includes 20,000 to 30,000 distinct CDR3 sequences, 4.5% to 6% of them seen just once. General study results and limits: Reappearance after the booster was seen for most primary-vaccination clones, at roughly 96% CD4 and roughly 90% CD8. The CD4 and CD8 compartments had a small share of their clonotypes in common.

Sample: PBMCs, either bulk or a sorted T-cell subset (CD4+, CD8+, memory, or dextramer-sorted; not recorded which), taken 15 days after the yellow fever booster vaccination. The source is a man between 25 and 39 years old who received the YFV17D yellow fever vaccine.

The CDR3 is CASSGQFATNEKLFF. CDR3 nucleotide sequence: TGTGCCAGCAGCGGACAGTTTGCAACTAATGAAAAACTGTTTTTT. The rearrangement uses TRBV7-2 and TRBJ1-4; the D gene is possibly TRBD1 (6 bases). CDR3 length: 15 amino acids. The V gene's germline CDR1 is SGHTA and CDR2 FQGNSA. Trimming shortened V by 5 bases and J by 0 bases, and 10 bases separated the two germline ends.